This T cell receptor (beta chain) appears in the sequencing data of a study of shared clonotypes between healthy human individuals. The CDR3 loop spans 15 amino acids. Libraries were prepared by immunoSEQ multiplex PCR; TCRdb keeps only in-frame clonotypes and omits some of them. Found here are fewer than 1.4 million clones, roughly 74% of them singletons; the top ten hold roughly 0.65%. This clonotype originated in a young man in good health. Some clones in this sample may be carry-over from other donors' samples. The genes are TRBV1 and TRBJ1-1. TRBV1 is marked as a pseudogene. The sequencing input was memory CD4+ T cells from PBMCs. As for subset: CD45RA-negative fraction. The CDR3 protein is CTSSQAGGGNTEAFF. CDR3 bases: TGCACCAGCAGCCAAGCTGGGGGGGGTAACACTGAAGCTTTCTTT.